The 22 T cell receptor beta chains below come from one sample, sequenced in a study of blood T cell repertoires in COVID-19. Assay: immunoSEQ multiplex PCR; the TCRdb copy retains only in-frame clones and omits some. The data show about 230,000 clones, 84% seen once. The sample consisted of peripheral blood. These receptors all come from a man aged 50-59 years with active or convalescent COVID-19.

This chain joins TRBV7-3 and TRBJ2-2, with TRBD2 matching 7 bases. The CDR3 has 15 amino acids. Trimming at V came to 5 bases and at J to 0 bases, leaving 3 bases not matched to a gene. CDR1 and CDR2 (germline): SGHTA, FQGTGA. CDR3 residues: CASSRTSSNTGELFF. In DNA, the CDR3 is TGTGCCAGCAGCCGGACTAGTTCGAACACCGGGGAGCTGTTTTTT.

This chain uses TRBV7-2 with TRBJ2-7; tentatively, D is TRBD2 (6 bases). This CDR3 has 16 residues. From germline, CDR1 is SGHTA and CDR2 FQGNSA. Trimming removed 0 bases from V and 5 bases from J, with 17 bases in between. CDR3 amino acids: CASSLASMAGSHEQYF. CDR3 coding DNA: TGTGCCAGCAGCTTAGCGTCGATGGCGGGGTCCCACGAGCAGTACTTC.

The chain employs TRBV9 and TRBJ2-1; D is possibly TRBD2 (6 bases). The germline V gene encodes CDR1 SGDLS and CDR2 YYNGEE. V was cut by 3 bases and J by 7 bases, with 20 bases left in between. The CDR3 has 16 amino acids. The CDR3 reads CASSAGGGLARNEQFF. Written as DNA, the CDR3 is TGTGCCAGCAGCGCAGGTGGAGGGCTTGCTCGTAATGAGCAGTTCTTC.

The rearrangement uses TRBV9 and TRBJ2-3; perhaps TRBD2 as D (5 bases). Looked up from germline, CDR1 is SGDLS and CDR2 is YYNGEE. The CDR3 totals 16 residues. V was pared by 2 bases and J by 0 bases, with 13 bases between. The CDR3 here is CASSVSFRGSTDTQYF. As DNA, the CDR3 is TGTGCCAGCAGCGTCTCCTTTCGAGGGAGCACAGATACGCAGTATTTT.

The J gene is TRBJ1-3, the V gene TRBV7-3; 7 bases fit TRBD1. CDR1 is SGHTA and CDR2 is FQGTGA in the germline V gene. The CDR3 extends over 14 amino acids. Trimming at V came to 4 bases and at J to 4 bases, leaving 4 bases not matched to a gene. The CDR3 reads CASSSTGEGNTIYF. The CDR3 nucleotides are TGTGCCAGCAGCTCTACAGGGGAGGGAAACACCATATATTTT.

The count of this clone is one. This chain links TRBV5-1 with TRBJ2-5; 7 bases match TRBD2. The V and J ends lost 0 bases and 0 bases, in that order; junction bases with no gene match: 5. Germline CDR1 is SGHRS and CDR2 is YFSETQ. The CDR3 is made up of 16 amino acids. CDR3 DNA sequence: TGCGCCAGCAGCTTGGATGCTAGCGGAGACCAAGAGACCCAGTACTTC. Amino acids: CASSLDASGDQETQYF.

CDR3 sequence reads: CASSRTGGSGNEQFF. The DNA of the CDR3 is TGTGCCAGCAGTCGCACAGGGGGGTCAGGAAATGAGCAGTTCTTC. The V and J genes are TRBV2 and TRBJ2-1, with 8 positions matching TRBD1. The CDR3 covers 15 residues. Germline loops: CDR1 SNHLY, CDR2 FYNNEI. The V gene end was trimmed by 5 bases and the J gene end by 7 bases; junction bases not matched to a gene: 10.

The gene calls are TRBV13 and TRBJ2-4; the match to TRBD2 covers 8 bases. V trimming: 7 bases; J trimming: 6 bases; junction bases outside the gene matches: 11. The CDR3 covers 15 residues. Germline CDR1 is PRHDT and CDR2 is FYEKMQ (reference sequence). The CDR3 DNA follows: TGTGCCAGCACCAGCGGGGGCAGGGAATCAAACATTCAGTACTTC. Protein: CASTSGGRESNIQYF.

The chain links TRBV6-2 or TRBV6-3 to TRBJ1-2; D unclear. This CDR3 is 12 amino acids long. Trimming pared 6 bases from V and 4 bases from J, leaving 9 bases between. From germline, CDR1 is MNHEY and CDR2 SVGEGT. CDR3 in amino acids: CASSPGIYGYTF. The CDR3 bases are TGTGCCAGCAGCCCCGGTATCTATGGCTACACCTTC.

This clone was counted a single time. V and J are TRBV5-1 and TRBJ1-1; D is possibly TRBD1 (5 bases). Trimming removed 4 bases from V and 1 base from J, with 14 bases in between. Looked up from germline, CDR1 is SGHRS and CDR2 is YFSETQ. The CDR3 contains 15 residues. In DNA form, the CDR3 reads TGCGCCAGCAGCCCCAGGGCAGGACAGAACACTGAAGCTTTCTTT. This translates into CASSPRAGQNTEAFF.

The chain couples TRBV28 to TRBJ1-3; 7 nucleotides match TRBD1. V lost 1 base to trimming and J lost 5 bases; unmatched junction nucleotides: 5. Germline V lookup: CDR1 MDHEN, CDR2 SYDVKM. CDR3 length: 15 amino acids. CDR3 sequence reads: CASSLSTGSRNTIYF. The CDR3 DNA follows: TGTGCCAGCAGTTTATCGACAGGGAGCAGAAACACCATATATTTT.

This chain connects TRBV7-2 to TRBJ1-2, with 10 bases lining up with TRBD1. Germline V CDR1 and CDR2: SGHTA, FQGNSA. With 5 bases clipped from V and 4 bases from J, the junction kept 7 bases outside the gene matches. This CDR3 has 15 amino acids. The CDR3 reads CASSTDRGRGYGYTF. The DNA for the CDR3 is TGTGCCAGCAGCACCGACAGGGGGCGAGGCTATGGCTACACCTTC.

Here the CDR3 DNA reads TGTGCCAGCAGCCCCACTTGGAATGAGCAGTTCTTC. The encoded protein is CASSPTWNEQFF. The rearrangement joins TRBV5-5 to TRBJ2-1, with D unclear. Germline V gene data show CDR1 as SGHKS and CDR2 as YYEKEE (reference sequence). V was shortened by 4 bases and J by 7 bases, with 9 bases between the two germline ends. The CDR3 is 12 residues long. The entire variable domain, with the rest obtained from reference TRBV5-5 and TRBJ2-1, is as follows: DAGVTQSPTHLIKTRGQQVTLRCSPISGHKSVSWYQQVLGQGPQFIFQYYEKEERGRGNFPDRFSARQFPNYSSELNVNALLLGDSALYLCASSPTWNEQFFGPGTRLTVL.

The CDR3 bases are TGTGCCAGCAGTTACTCGCCTAGCGGGGTGGAGACCCAGTACTTC. Translation gives CASSYSPSGVETQYF. The rearrangement links TRBV6-5 to TRBJ2-5, with 9 bases fitting TRBD2. Unmatched junction bases numbered 4, after V lost 0 bases and J lost 5 bases. There are 15 residues in the CDR3. Germline V gene sequence: CDR1 MNHEY, CDR2 SVGAGI.

V gene TRBV5-1 combines with J gene TRBJ2-2, with TRBD1 as a possible D gene (6 bases). CDR3 length: 15 residues. CDR1 is SGHRS and CDR2 is YFSETQ in the germline V gene. V dropped 0 bases and J dropped 8 bases, with 14 bases sitting between them. CDR3: CASSLALAGDGELFF. The CDR3 coding sequence is TGCGCCAGCAGCTTGGCCCTGGCAGGGGATGGGGAGCTGTTTTTT.

CDR3 amino acids: CASSLGRGPGNTIYF. The CDR3 region has the DNA TGTGCCAGCAGCTTAGGGAGGGGACCTGGAAACACCATATATTTT. The rearrangement joins TRBV7-2 to TRBJ1-3; D might be TRBD1 (5 bases). This CDR3 has 15 residues. Between the trimmed V and J ends, which lost 1 base and 2 bases, there was a span of 9 bases. Germline CDR1 and CDR2: SGHTA and FQGNSA.

The V call is TRBV28, the J call TRBJ2-5; 8 bases align to TRBD1. V lost 5 bases and J lost 5; bases outside the gene matches: 10. This CDR3 is built from 15 residues. CDR1 MDHEN and CDR2 SYDVKM come from the germline V gene. CDR3 sequence: CASSTGQGRVETQYF. CDR3 nucleotides: TGTGCCAGCAGTACCGGACAGGGTAGGGTGGAGACCCAGTACTTC.

The V call is TRBV20-1, the J call TRBJ2-7; no clear D. The CDR3 sequence is 11 residues long. The V gene lost 4 bases and the J gene lost 3 bases, with 7 bases spanning the gap. Germline CDR1 and CDR2: DFQATT and SNEGSKA (reference sequence). The CDR3, as DNA: TGCAGTGCTACCACAGACTACGAGCAGTACTTC. Its protein product is CSATTDYEQYF.

This clone was seen just once. The V and J genes are TRBV7-8 and TRBJ2-7; 7 nucleotides agree with TRBD1. After removal of 8 bases from V and 2 bases from J, the junction contained 6 bases not matched to a gene. The CDR3 contains 13 residues. Germline V gene sequence: CDR1 SGHVS, CDR2 FQNEAQ. The CDR3: CASAPDRTYEQYF. The CDR3 coding sequence is TGTGCCAGCGCGCCGGACAGGACCTACGAGCAGTACTTC.

The table lists this clone with a count of one. The sample carries other DNA sequences with the same CDR3. The rearrangement uses TRBV7-8 and TRBJ1-2, with D hard to call. CDR1 and CDR2 (germline): SGHVS, FQNEAQ. The V gene lost 1 base and the J gene lost 0 bases, with 6 bases spanning the gap. The CDR3 has 14 amino acids. CDR3: CASSLGHANYGYTF. DNA of the CDR3: TGTGCCAGCAGCTTAGGACACGCTAACTATGGCTACACCTTC.

This clone has more than one count but fewer than ten. The rearrangement uses TRBV11-2 and TRBJ1-3; D is ambiguous. The length of the CDR3 is 17 residues. Germline CDR1 SGHAT, CDR2 FQNNGV. The V gene lost 1 base and the J gene lost 0 bases, with 13 bases spanning the gap. The chain's CDR3 is CASSLGWAGYSGNTIYF. As DNA, the CDR3 is TGTGCCAGCAGCTTAGGTTGGGCAGGATACTCTGGAAACACCATATATTTT.

The chain is built from TRBV24-1 and TRBJ2-5; 7 nucleotides agree with TRBD1. Germline assignment: CDR1 KGHDR and CDR2 SFDVKD. The length of the CDR3 is 13 residues. Trimming removed 6 bases from V and 4 bases from J; junction bases left unmatched: 4. The CDR3 sequence is CATSPTGVETQYF. As DNA, the CDR3 is TGTGCCACCAGTCCTACAGGGGTAGAGACCCAGTACTTC.